This record looks at one TCR beta chain sequence and its context. This specimen belongs to a study of blood T cell repertoires in COVID-19. The CDR3 is 15 residues long. Germline CDR1 is MNHEY and CDR2 is SMNVEV (reference sequence). V shed 5 bases, J shed 5 bases, and the junction held 9 bases outside the gene matches. The data were produced by immunoSEQ multiplex PCR, yet TCRdb's version contains in-frame clones alone and is incomplete. Of 70,000 to 100,000 clones detected, roughly 88% appear once; the ten largest clones hold about 2.7%. The specimen was peripheral blood. The gene calls are TRBV27 and TRBJ2-1; 7 bases map to TRBD1. This TCR came from a woman over 75 with acute or convalescent COVID-19. The CDR3 DNA follows: TGTGCCAGCAGTCCGATAAACAGGGGCCACAATGAGCAGTTCTTC. Amino acid sequence: CASSPINRGHNEQFF.